The 13 T cell receptor beta chains listed next were all sequenced from one sample in a study of beta chain features in type 1 diabetes. As every portion of the isolated RNA was reverse transcribed, the sequencing read expressed TCRB transcripts. Clones were sequenced by immunoSEQ multiplex PCR, and TCRdb holds only the in-frame ones, with some missing. The table shows 450,000 to 600,000 clones, with 30% occurring only once. Sequencing used naive CD4+ T cells from blood. These receptors were taken from a man aged 18 to 29 in good health.

The chain is built from TRBV28 and TRBJ2-7, with no clear D. CDR1 and CDR2 (germline): MDHEN, SYDVKM. This CDR3 comprises 13 residues. V was cut by 7 bases and J by 5 bases, with 15 bases left in between. Here the CDR3 DNA reads TGTGCCAGCAAAGAAAAAACTGGGCACGAGCAGTACTTC. Its translation: CASKEKTGHEQYF.

This clone has just a few counts. The chain recombines TRBV5-1 with TRBJ2-5; D tentatively fits TRBD1 or TRBD2 (5 bases each). Between the trimmed V and J ends, which lost 0 bases and 5 bases, there was a span of 14 bases. The CDR3 totals 15 residues. The germline gives CDR1 SGHRS, CDR2 YFSETQ. The CDR3 bases are TGCGCCAGCAGCTTGGTCGGGGCCCCGGAGGAGACCCAGTACTTC. Translating it yields CASSLVGAPEETQYF.

This sequence joins TRBV30 and TRBJ2-1; D gene ambiguous. V was pared by 0 bases and J by 5 bases, with 11 bases between. Per germline, CDR1 GTSNPN and CDR2 SVGIG (reference sequence). The CDR3 loop spans 14 amino acids. The CDR3 region has the DNA TGTGCCTGGAGTGTACCACTACTGAACAATGAGCAGTTCTTC. Residues: CAWSVPLLNNEQFF.

The V and J genes are TRBV4-3 and TRBJ2-7; 9 bases map to TRBD2. V shed 4 bases, J shed 4 bases, and the junction held 5 bases outside the gene matches. Looked up from germline, CDR1 is LGHNA and CDR2 is YSLEER. This CDR3 has 14 amino acids. In DNA form, the CDR3 reads TGCGCCAGCAGCCGGGGACTAGCCGAATACGAGCAGTACTTC. Translation: CASSRGLAEYEQYF.

CDR3 loop: CASTLDPVGNEQFF. The CDR3, as DNA: TGCGCCAGCACCTTAGACCCAGTAGGGAATGAGCAGTTCTTC. The rearrangement uses TRBV5-1 and TRBJ2-1; D not resolved. V lost 6 bases and J 7 bases, leaving 17 bases between the germline ends. The CDR3 is made up of 14 amino acids. Per germline, CDR1 SGHRS and CDR2 YFSETQ.

This sequence joins TRBV4-1 and TRBJ2-7; 13 nucleotides match TRBD2. CDR3 size: 18 residues. Germline CDR1 is MGHRA and CDR2 is YSYEKL. Unmatched junction bases numbered 13, after V lost 4 bases and J lost 4 bases. The CDR3 protein is CASSPRTLRTSGSYEQYF. The CDR3 DNA reads as TGCGCCAGCAGCCCGCGAACCCTTAGGACTAGCGGGAGTTACGAGCAGTACTTC.

This clone has just a few counts. This sample includes further DNA sequences coding for the same CDR3. The chain combines TRBV29-1 with TRBJ1-1; D is uncertain. CDR1 is SQVTM and CDR2 is ANQGSEA in the germline V gene. V lost 6 bases and J 0 bases, leaving 8 bases between the germline ends. The length of the CDR3 is 12 residues. CDR3 protein: CSVQALNTEAFF. The CDR3 nucleotides read TGCAGCGTCCAGGCGTTGAACACTGAAGCTTTCTTT.

J is TRBJ2-7 and V is TRBV4-2, with no clear D. The CDR3 spans 14 residues. The germline V gene encodes CDR1 LGHNA and CDR2 YNFKEQ. Trimming removed 0 bases from V and 3 bases from J, with 9 bases in between. CDR3 nucleotides: TGTGCCAGCAGCCAAGACAGTCGAGACTACGAGCAGTACTTC. Translated: CASSQDSRDYEQYF.

This clone was counted only a few times. The CDR3 protein is CSLRRGSRNEQFF. The CDR3 nucleotides read TGCAGTCTACGAAGAGGGTCTCGGAATGAGCAGTTCTTC. The chain couples TRBV29-1 to TRBJ2-1; weak D call: TRBD2 (5 bases). The length of the CDR3 is 13 residues. The germline V gene encodes CDR1 SQVTM and CDR2 ANQGSEA.

The J gene is TRBJ2-1, the V gene TRBV25-1; D remains ambiguous. The germline CDR1 and CDR2 sequences are MGHDK and SYGVNS. CDR3 length equals 16 residues. V was pared by 4 bases and J by 6 bases, with 19 bases between. The CDR3 reads CASSGTGPKNRNEQFF. The DNA for the CDR3 is TGTGCCAGCAGTGGAACGGGCCCTAAAAACCGCAATGAGCAGTTCTTC. Together with reference TRBV25-1 and TRBJ2-1, the CDR3 gives the full variable domain: EADIYQTPRYLVIGTGKKITLECSQTMGHDKMYWYQQDPGMELHLIHYSYGVNSTEKGDLSSESTVSRIRTEHFPLTLESARPSHTSQYLCASSGTGPKNRNEQFFGPGTRLTVL.

The chain is built from TRBV29-1 and TRBJ1-1; D perhaps matches TRBD1 (6 bases). This CDR3 has 12 residues. Germline V gene sequence: CDR1 SQVTM, CDR2 ANQGSEA. Trimming stripped 3 bases from V and 11 bases from J, with 16 bases between. This chain's CDR3 is CSVDRGFPLAFF. The CDR3 DNA reads TGCAGCGTTGACAGGGGTTTCCCTCTCGCTTTCTTT. The whole variable domain, filled in from reference TRBV29-1 and TRBJ1-1, reads SAVISQKPSRDICQRGTSLTIQCQVDSQVTMMFWYRQQPGQSLTLIATANQGSEATYESGFVIDKFPISRPNLTFSTLTVSNMSPEDSSIYLCSVDRGFPLAFFGQGTRLTVV.

This clone was seen only a few times. The same CDR3 can be traced to other DNA sequences in this sample. The chain combines TRBV2 with TRBJ2-7; 7 positions agree with TRBD1. V gave up 6 bases and J gave up 4 bases; unmatched junction bases: 3. The germline V gene encodes CDR1 SNHLY and CDR2 FYNNEI. The CDR3 has 12 residues. The DNA for the CDR3 is TGTGCCAGCAGCCCACAGGGGTACGAGCAGTACTTC. It translates to CASSPQGYEQYF.

In this sample, this clone turned up a few times. V gene TRBV5-1 combines with J gene TRBJ2-3, with 10 bases aligning to TRBD1. After removal of 4 bases from V and 5 bases from J, the junction contained 7 bases not matched to a gene. The CDR3 has 15 residues. CDR1 is SGHRS, CDR2 YFSETQ, per germline. This CDR3 is CASSLGQGQGDTQYF. The CDR3 region has the DNA TGCGCCAGCAGCCTGGGACAGGGGCAAGGAGATACGCAGTATTTT.